The clone carrying this TCR beta chain has a handful of counts. Its target is not known. TCR beta libraries were prepared from cDNA with unique molecular identifiers. With roughly 0.85 to 11 million T cells as the source, roughly 0.5 million cDNA molecules resulted. TCRdb reprocessed the PCR reads with MiXCR, giving one entry per CDR3 protein. The data contain approximately 660,000 distinct CDR3 sequences, approximately 59% of them singletons. V lost 6 bases, J lost 2 bases, and 4 bases lay in between. CDR1 and CDR2 (germline): SQVTM, ANQGSEA. The CDR3 has 10 residues. These data originate in a study of post-analysis software for immune sequencing data. Findings and caveats of the study: The normalized Chao1 diversity of multiple sclerosis patients was significantly lower than that of controls. In patients, about 5 TRBV segments were more frequent than in controls, with TRBV5-6, TRBV5-1 and TRBV20-1 among them.

This sequence was found in a girl aged 2-9 years with multiple sclerosis. The specimen sequenced was blood. The chain employs TRBV29-1 and TRBJ1-1; D is unclear. As DNA, the CDR3 is TGCAGCGTCTCCAACACTGAAGCTTTCTTT. Translating gives CSVSNTEAFF.